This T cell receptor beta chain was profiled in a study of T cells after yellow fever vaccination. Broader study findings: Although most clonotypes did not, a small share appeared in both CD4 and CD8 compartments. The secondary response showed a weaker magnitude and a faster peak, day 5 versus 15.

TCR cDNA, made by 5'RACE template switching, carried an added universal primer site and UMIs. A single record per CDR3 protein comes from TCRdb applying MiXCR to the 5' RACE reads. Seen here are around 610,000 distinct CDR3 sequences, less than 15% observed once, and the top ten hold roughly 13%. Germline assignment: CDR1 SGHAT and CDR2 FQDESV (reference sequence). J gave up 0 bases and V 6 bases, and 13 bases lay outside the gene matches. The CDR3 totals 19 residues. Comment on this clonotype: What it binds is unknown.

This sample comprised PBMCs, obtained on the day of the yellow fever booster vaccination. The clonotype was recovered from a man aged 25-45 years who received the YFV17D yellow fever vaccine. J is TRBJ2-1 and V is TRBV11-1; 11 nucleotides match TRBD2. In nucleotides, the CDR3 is TGTGCCAGCAGTATACTAGCGGGAGTCGGGGATAGCTCCTACAATGAGCAGTTCTTC. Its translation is CASSILAGVGDSSYNEQFF.